This entry lists 10 T cell receptor beta chains sequenced from one sample in a study of early T cells in non-severe SARS-CoV-2 infection (dated by TCRdb to the early 2020s). Library preparation used 5' RACE. Sequencing instrument: NextSeq 500. TCRdb reprocessing: public reads trimmed at Q25 with fastp, clones called with MiXCR, in-frame beta chains kept. Rows matching on CDR3 protein sequence are summarized as one entry with the most common DNA and genes. Recorded for this sample are 60,000 to 90,000 distinct CDR3 sequences; approximately 9.1% of them occurred a single time. The leading ten clones occupy 4.8% of the sample. The sample taken for sequencing was whole blood. These TCRs come from an adult who was a healthcare worker with PCR-confirmed SARS-CoV-2 infection or an uninfected control (not recorded which).

The table lists this clonotype with a few counts. J is TRBJ2-2 and V is TRBV4-1, with TRBD2 matching 8 bases. The germline gives CDR1 MGHRA, CDR2 YSYEKL. This CDR3 region has 16 residues. The junction had 7 bases not matched to a gene; V was cut back by 6 bases and J by 1 base. The CDR3 sequence is CASRPNSGMNTGELFF. CDR3 nucleotide sequence: TGCGCCAGCAGACCTAATAGCGGGATGAACACCGGGGAGCTGTTTTTT.

This clonotype was detected only a few times. This chain connects TRBV7-9 to TRBJ2-7, with 7 bases identical to TRBD2. The CDR3 runs 16 residues. Germline V gives CDR1 SEHNR, CDR2 FQNEAQ (reference sequence). V was clipped by 0 bases and J by 6 bases; unmatched bases: 11. CDR3 protein: CASSLAQSRESAEQYF. CDR3 DNA: TGTGCCAGCAGCTTAGCCCAATCGCGGGAGTCAGCCGAGCAGTACTTC. Looking up the rest from reference TRBV7-9 and TRBJ2-7 gives the full variable domain: DTGVSQNPRHKITKRGQNVTFRCDPISEHNRLYWYRQTLGQGPEFLTYFQNEAQLEKSRLLSDRFSAERPKGSFSTLEIQRTEQGDSAMYLCASSLAQSRESAEQYFGPGTRLTVT.

This clonotype was recorded at least ten times. The chain joins TRBV9 to TRBJ2-3, with 7 bases identical to TRBD1. CDR3 length equals 14 residues. The trim removed 2 bases at V and 0 bases at J, leaving 0 bases unmatched. Germline CDR1 and CDR2: SGDLS and YYNGEE. In DNA form, the CDR3 reads TGTGCCAGCAGCGTGGACAGGAGCACAGATACGCAGTATTTT. It yields the protein CASSVDRSTDTQYF. Full variable domain (outside the CDR3, taken from reference TRBV9 and TRBJ2-3): DSGVTQTPKHLITATGQRVTLRCSPRSGDLSVYWYQQSLDQGLQFLIQYYNGEERAKGNILERFSAQQFPDLHSELNLSSLELGDSALYFCASSVDRSTDTQYFGPGTRLTVL.

The sample holds a few counts of this clonotype. This chain links TRBV9 with TRBJ2-7; 10 bases line up with TRBD2. From germline, CDR1 is SGDLS and CDR2 YYNGEE. The CDR3 extends over 15 amino acids. V shed 4 bases and J 3 bases; nucleotides not matched to a gene: 7. The CDR3 region is CASSPRTSGFYEQYF. In nucleotides, the CDR3 is TGTGCCAGCAGCCCCCGGACTAGCGGTTTCTACGAGCAGTACTTC.

The V and J genes are TRBV5-1 and TRBJ2-7, with 7 bases lining up with TRBD2. The junction had 9 bases not matched to a gene; V was cut back by 0 bases and J by 3 bases. Germline V gene sequence: CDR1 SGHRS, CDR2 YFSETQ. This CDR3 has 16 amino acids. The CDR3 protein is CASSLASGRTFYEQYF. DNA for the CDR3: TGCGCCAGCAGCTTGGCGTCCGGGAGGACTTTCTACGAGCAGTACTTC.

The genes are TRBV9 and TRBJ2-3; unclear D gene. The CDR3 totals 11 residues. The V gene lost 3 bases and the J gene lost 5 bases, with 4 bases spanning the gap. In germline, CDR1 is SGDLS, CDR2 YYNGEE. Written as DNA, the CDR3 is TGTGCCAGCAGCGGTGTAGATACGCAGTATTTT. This encodes CASSGVDTQYF. Variable domain in full (rest from reference TRBV9 and TRBJ2-3): DSGVTQTPKHLITATGQRVTLRCSPRSGDLSVYWYQQSLDQGLQFLIQYYNGEERAKGNILERFSAQQFPDLHSELNLSSLELGDSALYFCASSGVDTQYFGPGTRLTVL.

This clonotype came up a few times. This chain joins TRBV12-3 or TRBV12-4 and TRBJ2-2; D is possibly TRBD2 (5 bases). This CDR3 is 16 amino acids long. The V end was cut by 4 bases, the J end by 3 bases, with 15 bases between. The CDR3 coding sequence is TGTGCCAGCAGTTGGCCCCTCGGACTGCACACCGGGGAGCTGTTTTTT. It encodes CASSWPLGLHTGELFF.

This clonotype was picked up many times. This chain joins TRBV15 and TRBJ1-1; the D gene is possibly TRBD1 (5 bases). With 0 bases removed from V and 10 bases from J, the gap between germline ends came to 9 bases. Germline values: CDR1 LNHNV, CDR2 YYDKDF (reference sequence). The CDR3 covers 12 residues. The CDR3 here is CATSRDKGRAFF. As DNA, the CDR3 is TGTGCCACCAGCAGAGATAAGGGGAGAGCTTTCTTT.

This clonotype was counted a few times. The rearrangement joins TRBV6-1 to TRBJ2-1, with D unresolved. Deletions cut 5 bases from V and 0 bases from J, with 11 bases between. The CDR3 runs 15 residues. CDR1 is MNHNS and CDR2 is SASEGT in the germline V gene. The CDR3 coding sequence is TGTGCCAGCAGTACTGTTATTAGCTCCTACAATGAGCAGTTCTTC. Translating gives CASSTVISSYNEQFF.

The sample holds a few counts of this clonotype. V is TRBV18 and J is TRBJ2-7, with a weak D call TRBD2 (5 bases). The length of the CDR3 is 16 residues. Germline CDR1 reads KGHSH; CDR2 reads LQKENI. Trimming took off 3 bases at V and 0 bases at J, with 15 bases between the two ends. The DNA of the CDR3 is TGTGCCAGCTCACCGATATCGACTACGAGCTCCTACGAGCAGTACTTC. Translation gives CASSPISTTSSYEQYF. Looking up the rest from reference TRBV18 and TRBJ2-7 gives the full variable domain: NAGVMQNPRHLVRRRGQEARLRCSPMKGHSHVYWYRQLPEEGLKFMVYLQKENIIDESGMPKERFSAEFPKEGPSILRIQQVVRGDSAAYFCASSPISTTSSYEQYFGPGTRLTVT.